The entry below gives a single T cell receptor beta chain sequence along with its context. Its antigen remains undetermined. Per-base qualities were not stored, and no clone one base away is much larger. This record belongs to a study of cytomegalovirus exposure and HLA in healthy donors (dated by TCRdb to about 2017). General notes on the study: According to an earlier analysis of 587 of the donors, about 180 million T cells yielded some 110 million unique TCR beta sequences and more than 250 Gb of sequence data. About 280 gigabases of sequencing data and tens of millions of unique TCR sequences were included in an early release covering around 650 HLA-typed donors. Of the roughly 400 genotyped donors, roughly 85% fell in the genetic ancestry cluster associated with self-reported Caucasian donors. The study aimed to test whether signatures of past pathogen exposure could be identified by cataloging public T cell receptors. The study used immunosequencing to profile the T cell repertoires of approximately 690 subjects and linked those repertoires to cytomegalovirus serostatus. In addition to the first cohort of 650 to 800 subjects, a separate validation cohort of 120 different subjects was used. To predict cytomegalovirus infection status, the study brought together high-throughput TCR immunosequencing, statistical association of individual TCRs with disease status, and machine learning. A later analysis re-examined previously published TCR beta repertoires from several hundred donors and added high-resolution HLA genotyping to investigate patterns of TCR occurrence. In the later analysis, no new phenotypic data were used to find candidate immune exposures; instead, reliance was placed on TCR beta sequences and their occurrence across donors. An earlier analysis of 587 of the donors applied high-throughput TCR beta sequencing to assess whether each TCR beta V gene segment acted as functional or pseudogenic. Donor age, sex, ethnicity and CMV serostatus were compiled together with the repertoire data. Genome-wide SNP genotypes for about 55% of the roughly 670 donors were used in a later genetic analysis, which treated that subset as a discovery cohort. Every repertoire in the discovery cohort had been generated on one and the same sequencing platform. Class I and class II HLA loci were covered by the typing at four-digit resolution. The number of typed donors differed by locus: 629-630 for A, B, C, DRB1 and DQB1; roughly 510 for DQA1; some 590 for DPA1; and 450 to 480 for DPB1. Four or five DR-DQ haplotypes were handled as single units for association and clustering, since linkage in the cohort was strong. Among about 410 genotyped donors of the cohort, an average of around 250,000 unique TCR beta nucleotide sequences was sequenced per donor, of which about 19% were non-productive.

The cohort comprised some 680 healthy bone marrow donors. At the time of sampling, all cohort members were nominally healthy, though unrecorded immune exposures were likely present. The donor was CMV seronegative and belonged to the group of 352 seronegative cohort members. Every donor gave a peripheral blood sample, and the peripheral blood mononuclear cells from that sample were used for TCR beta sequencing. Genomic DNA was extracted from the blood cell samples with the Qiagen DNeasy Blood Extraction Kit. CDR1 MNHNY and CDR2 SVGAGI were looked up in the germline V gene (reference sequence). At the junction V is shortened by 5 bases and J by 6 bases; bases outside the gene matches: 6. From the cysteine up to the phenylalanine, the CDR3 has a length of 15 residues. Only the CDR3 DNA stays, 45 bases, in frame from base 1. Preparation of the library involved the immunoSEQ multiplex PCR assay. For the multiplex PCR, a mixture combining 60 forward primers for TCR Vbeta segments and 13 reverse primers for TCR Jbeta segments was used. The CDR3 region of rearranged TCR beta genes was amplified from genomic DNA by a multiplex PCR assay. On the Illumina HiSeq System, the amplified TCR beta libraries were sequenced as 87-base-pair reads. The authors' pipeline ran thus. A later analysis tallied around 82 million unique TCR beta chains across the 666 repertoires, and around 9.9 million of those chains were shared by two or more donors. To remove PCR and sequencing errors, raw reads were error-corrected and collapsed into unique sequences using a nearest-neighbor algorithm that merged closely related sequences. To assign V, D and J gene segments, CDR3 sequences were aligned to IMGT reference sequences. For a sequence to be retained, at least a six-nucleotide match to both a V gene segment and a J gene segment was required. A rearrangement was called productive if the CDR3 had no stop codons and remained in frame with V and J, and every other rearrangement was called non-productive. CDR3 was defined by IMGT convention, running from the second conserved V-encoded cysteine to the conserved J-encoded phenylalanine. The earlier analysis of around 640 of the donors excluded sequences that lacked an unambiguous match to a single V gene segment. In an earlier analysis of 587 of the donors, V segments were called functional above 56.7% productive rearrangements and were called segregating when the between-donor standard deviation exceeded 5%. A statistical classification framework was built for diagnosing cytomegalovirus status from the catalog of TCR beta chain sequences. In a later analysis, V and J genes were assigned by comparing TCR nucleotide sequences against IMGT/GENE-DB human TR gene sequences. In a later analysis, CDR3 sequences and most-parsimonious VDJ recombination scenarios were assigned using the TCRdist pipeline. In a later analysis, every TCR beta chain was defined by the combination of its CDR3 amino acid sequence and its V-gene family, and reads without a unique V-gene family were dropped. As a way to deal with suspected cross-contamination and a sequencing artifact, a later analysis dropped approximately 570 nucleotide sequences that were highly shared and had low generation probability. For each public chain, a later analysis derived a clonal expansion index from normalized ranks of inferred template counts within each repertoire. A later analysis computed generation probabilities with a VDJ recombination model fitted to out-of-frame rearrangements, and checked the results against IGoR. In a later analysis, TCR-TCR, TCR-HLA and TCR-CMV co-occurrence was scored with hypergeometric tests, and a repertoire-size bias correction was applied to TCR pairs. In a later analysis, false discovery rates were estimated by permuting HLA or CMV assignments 20 times. In a later analysis, co-occurring TCRs were grouped with DBSCAN, and TCRdist sequence similarity was added when clustering was performed within HLA-allele-positive subsets. Repertoires with fewer than 30,000 or more than 120,000 public chains, plus five repertoires with anomalous nucleotide sharing, were excluded from co-occurrence clustering. As stored in TCRdb, this immuneACCESS dataset retains in-frame rearrangements with V and J assigned. A fraction of the clones does not appear; measured against another copy, unresolved V genes explain less than half of the discrepancy, and the remainder lacks a known reason. The DNA gave D and trimming, while V, J and clone size come from that table. Counted in this sample were a few hundred thousand clones; roughly 90% of them appeared once. The ten biggest clones cover less than 2.5% of the sample.

The paper as a whole reports these results and caveats: Some IMGT-functional V segments, including TRBV6-2 and TRBV6-3, could not be told apart with the 87-base-pair reads, so those segments were excluded. In an earlier analysis of some 500 of the donors, most TCR beta V segments appeared in productive rearrangements about 87% or about 30% of the time, broadly matching IMGT annotations. According to a later analysis, most CMV-associated TCR beta chains appeared to be HLA-restricted, and the HLA associations seemed to be driven largely by CMV exposure. The classifier was reported to diagnose cytomegalovirus status with high specificity and sensitivity in both the original and validation cohorts. About 15 rarely observed V segments, including chromosome 9 orphons, were excluded from the earlier analysis of just under 600 of the donors because counts were too low. In a later analysis, the rate of TCR association differed among HLA loci, with DRB1 alleles having the most associated TCRs and HLA-C alleles having the fewest. Because HLA typing was unavailable for some donors at each locus, only the typed subset was used in association tests. Most TCR sequences were observed very rarely across donors, whereas some public TCRs were present in many individuals. Strong co-occurrence of HLA alleles, especially DR and DQ, made assigning TCR associations to individual alleles difficult. The sequencing pipeline was judged likely to have produced a cluster of highly shared sequence variants as a technical artifact. Correlated functional status among segregating V segments might be attributable to linkage disequilibrium, but an unknown experimental factor could not be ruled out. Roughly uniform sequencing depth across donors was assumed in presence/absence analyses, although this assumption may not hold. In a later analysis, several top co-occurrence clusters were reported to appear linked to parvovirus B19, influenza, CMV and Epstein-Barr virus. The study listed 150 to 200 TCR beta chains as associated with cytomegalovirus. Immune exposure information for the cohort was limited to CMV serostatus. The authors suggested that the approach could potentially be extended to other disease states and immunological phenotypes. Only TCR beta chains were sequenced in this cohort, and the absence of alpha or paired-chain data limited detectable features. V-gene and J-gene trimming of TCR beta chains was associated with a missense DCLRE1C variant in a later genetic analysis, and the association was replicated in an independent cohort. In a later analysis, HLA-associated TCR beta chains were found to be more clonally expanded and to have lower generation probabilities than equally common non-associated chains. In a later genetic analysis, fewer N-insertions in productive TCRs were reported among donors in an Asian-associated ancestry cluster than the approximately 710-donor mean. A further reported finding was that TCR beta sequences accurately predicted the HLA-A and HLA-B alleles for most subjects in the first cohort. A later analysis associated about 17,000 TCR beta sequences with specific HLA alleles at a false discovery rate of 0.05. In vitro tests confirmed that a few of the cytomegalovirus-associated TCR beta chains recognize cytomegalovirus antigens.

The sample taken for sequencing was PBMCs. The sequence was collected from a woman younger than 35 in good health and CMV-seronegative. The receptor chain draws on TRBV6-6 and TRBJ2-2, with 10 bases aligning to TRBD2. The encoded CDR3 is CASSQSGGEAGELFF. The nucleotide sequence reads TGTGCCAGCAGTCAAAGCGGGGGGGAAGCCGGGGAGCTGTTTTTT.